The next 16 T cell receptor beta chains were all read from a single sample in a study of cytomegalovirus exposure and HLA in healthy donors (dated by TCRdb to about 2017). The library relied on the immunoSEQ multiplex PCR assay. A mixture of 60 forward primers for TCR Vbeta segments and 13 reverse primers for TCR Jbeta segments was used in the multiplex PCR. TCRdb obtained this table from immuneACCESS and retained in-frame rearrangements with V and J assigned. These tables miss some clones; where compared with another copy, unresolved V genes account for less than half of the shortfall, and the remainder is unexplained. The sample table shows approximately 40,000 clones, and roughly 88% are seen once. The ten top clones hold about an eighth of the sample. Specimen: PBMCs. These TCRs come from a woman in her thirties or forties in good health and CMV-seropositive.

The chain uses TRBV11-2 and TRBJ2-7; 8 nucleotides agree with TRBD1. The ends lost 7 bases at V and 0 bases at J; junction bases unmatched: 5. The CDR3 is 14 residues long. The germline CDR1 and CDR2 sequences are SGHAT and FQNNGV. The CDR3 here is CASIGQGGSYEQYF. The CDR3 DNA follows: TGTGCCAGCATCGGACAGGGAGGCTCCTACGAGCAGTACTTC.

V is TRBV7-2 and J is TRBJ2-1, with TRBD2 identical over 9 bases. CDR1 is SGHTA and CDR2 is FQGNSA in the germline V gene. With 5 bases clipped from V and 7 bases from J, the junction kept 6 bases outside the gene matches. The CDR3 consists of 14 residues. Here the CDR3 DNA reads TGTGCCAGCAGCCCGAGCGGGGGGCCGAATGAGCAGTTCTTC. Protein: CASSPSGGPNEQFF.

As concerns this clone: Other DNA sequences from this sample encode an identical CDR3 as well. This chain links TRBV5-1 with TRBJ2-3; D is possibly TRBD1 (6 bases). The germline V gene has CDR1 SGHRS and CDR2 YFSETQ. This CDR3 has 14 amino acids. The V end lost 1 base, the J end lost 1 base, and 7 bases lay between the germline ends. The CDR3 spells CASSLRQGTDTQYF. The CDR3 DNA is TGCGCCAGCAGCTTGAGACAGGGCACAGATACGCAGTATTTT.

The chain combines TRBV11-2 with TRBJ1-2; 12 bases are shared with TRBD1. Germline trimming cut 6 bases from V and 2 bases from J; bases unmatched to any gene: 4. CDR3 size: 15 residues. CDR1 and CDR2 (germline): SGHAT, FQNNGV. Here the CDR3 reads CASSFGTGGNYGYTF. The CDR3 DNA sequence: TGTGCCAGCAGTTTTGGGACAGGGGGCAACTATGGCTACACCTTC.

The gene calls are TRBV7-2 and TRBJ1-4; weak D call: TRBD1 (5 bases). Germline V gene data show CDR1 as SGHTA and CDR2 as FQGNSA. There are 15 residues in the CDR3. The ends were cut back, 5 bases at V and 7 bases at J, with 17 bases in the middle. CDR3 in amino acids: CASSRGASVTEKLFF. The CDR3 region has the DNA TGTGCCAGCAGCCGCGGGGCCTCGGTTACTGAAAAACTGTTTTTT. Filled out from reference TRBV7-2 and TRBJ1-4, the complete variable domain reads GAGVSQSPSNKVTEKGKDVELRCDPISGHTALYWYRQSLGQGLEFLIYFQGNSAPDKSGLPSDRFSAERTGGSVSTLTIQRTQQEDSAVYLCASSRGASVTEKLFFGSGTQLSVL.

The chain combines TRBV6-1 with TRBJ1-6; D unresolved. CDR1 and CDR2 from the germline V gene are MNHNS and SASEGT. V dropped 6 bases and J dropped 5 bases, with 8 bases sitting between them. The CDR3 covers 13 residues. The CDR3 region has the DNA TGTGCCAGCAGACGGTCCGATAATTCACCCCTCCACTTT. It yields the protein CASRRSDNSPLHF.

This clone is labeled medium-sized. The chain links TRBV21-1 to TRBJ2-1; the table's D call, TRBD1, has no DNA check behind it. TRBV21-1 is described as a pseudogene. This CDR3 comprises 14 residues. CDR3 in DNA: TGTGCCAGCAGCAGCACAGGGGTTGACAATGAGCAGTTCTTC. Translation gives CASSSTGVDNEQFF.

A note on this clone: One junction end disagrees with the germline gene, perhaps due to a read error. The rearrangement uses TRBV7-9 and TRBJ1-1; 7 bases are a match to TRBD1. In germline, CDR1 is SEHNR, CDR2 FQNEAQ (reference sequence). The CDR3 has 14 residues. The CDR3 protein is CSSSPGQENTEAFF. The CDR3 DNA reads as TGTTCCAGCAGCCCCGGACAGGAGAACACTGAAGCTTTCTTT.

This chain joins TRBV5-1 and TRBJ2-5, with a possible D match to TRBD1 (5 bases). The CDR3 covers 15 residues. The V gene lost 0 bases and the J gene lost 4 bases, with 13 bases spanning the gap. In germline, CDR1 is SGHRS, CDR2 YFSETQ. CDR3: CASSLGGRVSETQYF. Written as DNA, the CDR3 is TGCGCCAGCAGCTTGGGCGGCAGGGTCTCAGAGACCCAGTACTTC. The full variable domain, its missing parts supplied by reference TRBV5-1 and TRBJ2-5, is KAGVTQTPRYLIKTRGQQVTLSCSPISGHRSVSWYQQTPGQGLQFLFEYFSETQRNKGNFPGRFSGRQFSNSRSEMNVSTLELGDSALYLCASSLGGRVSETQYFGPGTRLLVL.

This CDR3 is CASRQTGLGYTF. The CDR3 bases are TGTGCCAGCAGGCAGACAGGTTTAGGCTACACCTTC. The rearrangement joins TRBV7-2 to TRBJ1-2, with D maybe TRBD1 (6 bases). The ends were cut back, 6 bases at V and 8 bases at J, with 13 bases in the middle. CDR3 size: 12 residues. Germline CDR1 SGHTA, CDR2 FQGNSA.

There are a few counts of this clone. V is TRBV9 and J is TRBJ2-3; TRBD2 matches 8 bases. Germline values: CDR1 SGDLS, CDR2 YYNGEE. There are 17 residues in the CDR3. V was pared by 1 base and J by 11 bases, with 18 bases of the junction left unmatched. CDR3 coding DNA: TGTGCCAGCAGCGTATCGGCCTACGGGGGGGAGCAAGGGGGGCAGTATTTT. Protein sequence: CASSVSAYGGEQGGQYF.

The chain links TRBV14 to TRBJ1-2; D not certain. The CDR3 runs 17 residues. Per the germline V gene, CDR1 is SGHDN and CDR2 is FVKESK. V dropped 0 bases and J dropped 4 bases, with 18 bases sitting between them. The DNA for the CDR3 is TGTGCCAGCAGCCAAGATTGGAGGGCCGGGCTTGTCTATGGCTACACCTTC. Its protein product is CASSQDWRAGLVYGYTF. The full variable domain, in which reference TRBV14 and TRBJ1-2 provide the parts outside the CDR3, is EAGVTQFPSHSVIEKGQTVTLRCDPISGHDNLYWYRRVMGKEIKFLLHFVKESKQDESGMPNNRFLAERTGGTYSTLKVQPAELEDSGVYFCASSQDWRAGLVYGYTFGSGTRLTVV.

By sample fraction, this clone is medium-sized (0.01 to 0.1%). V gene TRBV19 combines with J gene TRBJ2-7; 9 bases are shared with TRBD1. The germline CDR1 and CDR2 sequences are LNHDA and SQIVND (reference sequence). This CDR3 is built from 14 residues. The V and J ends lost 7 bases and 3 bases, in that order; junction bases with no gene match: 7. The CDR3 is CASTPTGGIYEQYF. The CDR3, as DNA: TGTGCCAGTACCCCGACAGGGGGAATCTACGAGCAGTACTTC.

Regarding this clone: One junction end disagrees with the germline gene, perhaps due to a read error. The chain uses TRBV6-1 and TRBJ1-3, with D maybe TRBD1 (6 bases). The CDR3 contains 11 residues. Germline V gives CDR1 MNHNS, CDR2 SASEGT. The CDR3 is CASREQGQADF. CDR3 coding DNA: TGTGCCAGCAGGGAACAGGGACAAGCGGATTTT.

This chain uses TRBV6-1 with TRBJ2-3; 8 positions agree with TRBD2. This CDR3 is 16 amino acids long. Germline CDR1 is MNHNS and CDR2 is SASEGT. With V trimmed by 0 bases and J by 4 bases, 6 bases remained unmatched. DNA of the CDR3: TGTGCCAGCAGTGAAGCACCGGGGGGGCTTTCAGATACGCAGTATTTT. Its protein is CASSEAPGGLSDTQYF.

The J gene is TRBJ2-2, the V gene TRBV7-6; D is uncertain. Trimming took 3 bases from V and 2 from J, leaving 4 bases between them. CDR1 and CDR2 from the germline V gene are SGHVS and FNYEAQ. The CDR3 runs to 13 residues. The CDR3 DNA follows: TGTGCCAGCAGCTTTTATAACACCGGGGAGCTGTTTTTT. Translated: CASSFYNTGELFF.